Below, 10 T cell receptor beta chains from the same sample are listed, as sequenced in a study of PD-1 blockade in classical Hodgkin lymphoma. Clones were read by immunoSEQ multiplex PCR, and TCRdb kept only the in-frame ones, dropping some. The table lists tens of thousands of clones, over 60% of them singletons. No patient escaped relapse after autologous stem cell transplantation, and brentuximab vedotin exposure varied. The sample consisted of peripheral blood mononuclear cells (PBMCs), taken before the second cycle of nivolumab. All receptors come from a human donor with classical Hodgkin lymphoma.

This sequence joins TRBV11-1 and TRBJ2-1; TRBD2 matches at 7 bases. V lost 3 bases to trimming and J lost 9 bases; unmatched junction nucleotides: 11. This CDR3 region has 15 residues. The germline V gene encodes CDR1 SGHAT and CDR2 FQDESV (reference sequence). CDR3 residues: CASSLREWWLSEQFF. Written as DNA, the CDR3 is TGTGCCAGCAGCTTGCGGGAGTGGTGGCTTAGTGAGCAGTTCTTC.

This rearrangement joins TRBV7-8 to TRBJ2-7; 10 bases align to TRBD1. Trimming cost V 3 bases and J 5 bases; bases outside gene matches: 7. CDR1 and CDR2 (germline): SGHVS, FQNEAQ. The CDR3 has 15 amino acids. The CDR3 DNA is TGTGCCAGCAGCTTGCGGGACAGGGGTTCCCACGAGCAGTACTTC. Encoded protein: CASSLRDRGSHEQYF. Full variable domain (remainder filled in from reference TRBV7-8 and TRBJ2-7): GAGVSQSPRYKVAKRGQDVALRCDPISGHVSLFWYQQALGQGPEFLTYFQNEAQLDKSGLPSDRFFAERPEGSVSTLKIQRTQQEDSAVYLCASSLRDRGSHEQYFGPGTRLTVT.

The rearrangement links TRBV4-1 to TRBJ2-1; a weak D match, TRBD2 (5 bases). The germline gives CDR1 MGHRA, CDR2 YSYEKL. Trimming left V 4 bases short and J 6 bases short, with 16 bases between. The CDR3 has 15 residues. The CDR3 region is CASSPPRPDFNEQFF. The CDR3 DNA is TGCGCCAGCAGCCCACCACGTCCGGACTTCAATGAGCAGTTCTTC.

The CDR3 sequence: CASSLGTGGHEQYF. As DNA, the CDR3 is TGTGCCAGCAGCTTGGGGACAGGGGGGCACGAGCAGTACTTC. The chain is built from TRBV5-4 and TRBJ2-7, with 10 positions matching TRBD1. Trimming at V came to 0 bases and at J to 5 bases, leaving 2 bases not matched to a gene. This CDR3 is 14 amino acids long. The germline V gene encodes CDR1 SGHNT and CDR2 YYREEE (reference sequence).

This chain links TRBV5-1 with TRBJ2-2, with D uncertain. Trimming took off 0 bases at V and 1 base at J, with 19 bases between the two ends. The CDR3 runs 19 residues. Germline CDR1 SGHRS, CDR2 YFSETQ. As DNA, the CDR3 is TGCGCCAGCAGCTTGGGGCCCCCGGACCGATACAAGAACACCGGGGAGCTGTTTTTT. It yields the protein CASSLGPPDRYKNTGELFF.

This clone was recorded once. This rearrangement joins TRBV28 to TRBJ1-4, with a possible D match to TRBD1 (6 bases). From germline, CDR1 is MDHEN and CDR2 SYDVKM. Trimming cost V 6 bases and J 9 bases, with 14 bases left between them. The CDR3 length is 13 residues. CDR3 sequence (DNA): TGTGCCAGCAGACTTCCTGGGGGCCAAAAACTGTTTTTT. Its protein product is CASRLPGGQKLFF. The variable domain in full, with the rest retrieved from reference TRBV28 and TRBJ1-4, is DVKVTQSSRYLVKRTGEKVFLECVQDMDHENMFWYRQDPGLGLRLIYFSYDVKMKEKGDIPEGYSVSREKKERFSLILESASTNQTSMYLCASRLPGGQKLFFGSGTQLSVL.

V is TRBV7-8 and J is TRBJ2-7; D is unclear. The CDR3 spans 13 residues. Germline V gene sequence: CDR1 SGHVS, CDR2 FQNEAQ. Trimming left V 3 bases short and J 3 bases short, with 9 bases between. CDR3 in DNA: TGTGCCAGCAGCTTGGGTCTCAACTACGAGCAGTACTTC. Protein: CASSLGLNYEQYF.

This clone occurred a few times. This rearrangement joins TRBV28 to TRBJ1-4; possibly TRBD1 for D (6 bases). The CDR3 covers 15 residues. CDR1 and CDR2 (germline): MDHEN, SYDVKM. V dropped 2 bases and J dropped 7 bases, with 14 bases sitting between them. The CDR3 sequence: CASSLGAGVGEKLFF. In DNA form, the CDR3 reads TGTGCCAGCAGTTTAGGGGCAGGGGTAGGTGAAAAACTGTTTTTT.

The chain combines TRBV5-5 with TRBJ2-2; TRBD1 agrees at 9 bases. This CDR3 spans 17 amino acids. J lost 2 bases, V lost 5 bases, and 10 bases had no gene match. The germline gives CDR1 SGHKS, CDR2 YYEKEE (reference sequence). The CDR3 region has the DNA TGTGCCAGCAGAGATGACAGGGGGTATCTAAACACCGGGGAGCTGTTTTTT. Amino acid sequence: CASRDDRGYLNTGELFF.

The chain has TRBV18 and TRBJ2-1, with D possibly called TRBD1 or TRBD2 (7 bases each). CDR1 is KGHSH, CDR2 LQKENI, per germline. CDR3 length: 19 residues. The germline V and J ends were trimmed by 3 bases and 7 bases, with 28 bases remaining between them. CDR3 nucleotide sequence: TGTGCCAGCTCACCTACCGGGGGAGGGCGGGGACAGCGTTGGAATGAGCAGTTCTTC. Its protein is CASSPTGGGRGQRWNEQFF. The full variable domain, with the rest looked up from reference TRBV18 and TRBJ2-1, is NAGVMQNPRHLVRRRGQEARLRCSPMKGHSHVYWYRQLPEEGLKFMVYLQKENIIDESGMPKERFSAEFPKEGPSILRIQQVVRGDSAAYFCASSPTGGGRGQRWNEQFFGPGTRLTVL.